The source of this T cell receptor (beta chain) is a study of spatial heterogeneity in lung cancer. Notes on the study in general: Tumors with more nonsynonymous mutations had more expanded intratumoral alpha and beta TCRs.

Time point here: sample taken at primary tumor resection. TCRdb reprocessed the 5' RACE reads via MiXCR and lists one record per CDR3 protein. The data show roughly 7,100 distinct CDR3 sequences, 13% seen once. As concerns this clonotype: Its matching antigen is unknown.

The V gene's germline CDR1 is LNHDA and CDR2 SQIVND (reference sequence). The V gene lost 7 bases and the J gene lost 0 bases, with 12 bases spanning the gap. The CDR3 contains 14 residues. The input for sequencing was lung tumor tissue, taken at surgery. The rearrangement uses TRBV19 and TRBJ1-2; TRBD1 is a possible D gene (6 bases). This TCR came from a male donor with early-stage non-small cell lung cancer. DNA of the CDR3: TGTGCCAGTACAGGGGACAACTCTAACTATGGCTACACCTTC. Translated, it gives CASTGDNSNYGYTF. The full variable domain, with the rest looked up from reference TRBV19 and TRBJ1-2, is DGGITQSPKYLFRKEGQNVTLSCEQNLNHDAMYWYRQDPGQGLRLIYYSQIVNDFQKGDIAEGYSVSREKKESFPLTVTSAQKNPTAFYLCASTGDNSNYGYTFGSGTRLTVV.